A single sample is the source of the 8 T cell receptor beta chains below, sequenced in a study of PD-1 blockade in classical Hodgkin lymphoma. Time point: cycle 4 day 1 (C4D1), after 6 weeks of nivolumab. Relapse was seen in all patients after autologous stem cell transplantation, and brentuximab vedotin exposure was variable. The assay was immunoSEQ multiplex PCR, and TCRdb's table has in-frame clones only and misses some. The repertoire holds 20,000 to 25,000 clones, 60% to 80% seen once, with over 15% in the top ten. The source was peripheral blood mononuclear cells (PBMCs), collected before the fourth cycle of nivolumab. The source of these receptors is a human donor with classical Hodgkin lymphoma.

This clone was counted between two and nine times. This sequence joins TRBV18 and TRBJ1-1; D unresolved. V lost 3 bases and J 1 base, leaving 6 bases between the germline ends. This CDR3 comprises 13 residues. Germline values: CDR1 KGHSH, CDR2 LQKENI. CDR3 nucleotides: TGTGCCAGCTCACCTACCCCGAACACTGAAGCTTTCTTT. Translated: CASSPTPNTEAFF. Filled out from reference TRBV18 and TRBJ1-1, the complete variable domain reads NAGVMQNPRHLVRRRGQEARLRCSPMKGHSHVYWYRQLPEEGLKFMVYLQKENIIDESGMPKERFSAEFPKEGPSILRIQQVVRGDSAAYFCASSPTPNTEAFFGQGTRLTVV.

The sample holds one count of this clone. The chain uses TRBV7-9 and TRBJ1-1, with a tentative D call TRBD1 (5 bases). The V and J ends lost 2 bases and 0 bases respectively, with 16 bases between them. The CDR3 has 17 residues. Looked up from germline, CDR1 is SEHNR and CDR2 is FQNEAQ (reference sequence). CDR3 region: CASSLHQGVRMNTEAFF. In DNA, the CDR3 is TGTGCCAGCAGCTTACACCAGGGTGTAAGGATGAACACTGAAGCTTTCTTT.

The rearrangement links TRBV4-2 to TRBJ1-2; D may be TRBD1 (5 bases). The V end was cut by 0 bases, the J end by 4 bases, with 12 bases between. The CDR3 runs 15 residues. Germline V gene sequence: CDR1 LGHNA, CDR2 YNFKEQ. CDR3 DNA sequence: TGTGCCAGCAGCCAAGACGGGGCCCCTGGCTATGGCTACACCTTC. Translated: CASSQDGAPGYGYTF.

This clone came up a few times. The V call is TRBV30, the J call TRBJ1-2; D is unclear. This CDR3 has 14 residues. Germline V gives CDR1 GTSNPN, CDR2 SVGIG (reference sequence). V was trimmed by 2 bases and J by 0 bases, leaving 10 bases between them. The chain's CDR3 is CAWSSRGANYGYTF. CDR3 sequence (DNA): TGTGCCTGGAGTTCCCGAGGCGCTAACTATGGCTACACCTTC. The full variable domain, with the rest looked up from reference TRBV30 and TRBJ1-2, is SQTIHQWPATLVQPVGSPLSLECTVEGTSNPNLYWYRQAAGRGLQLLFYSVGIGQISSEVPQNLSASRPQDRQFILSSKKLLLSDSGFYLCAWSSRGANYGYTFGSGTRLTVV.

Concerning this clone itself: Other DNA sequences from this sample encode an identical CDR3 as well. The V and J genes are TRBV5-1 and TRBJ1-2; perhaps TRBD1 as D (5 bases). Trimming removed 4 bases from V and 6 bases from J, with 22 bases in between. Germline CDR1 and CDR2: SGHRS and YFSETQ. This CDR3 has 16 amino acids. The CDR3 coding sequence is TGCGCCAGCAGCCTGGCCTTATCGAGGGGAACGGATGGCTACACCTTC. This gives the protein CASSLALSRGTDGYTF.

The V and J genes are TRBV5-1 and TRBJ2-3, with D hard to call. Germline CDR1 and CDR2: SGHRS and YFSETQ. V lost 0 bases, J lost 4 bases, and 24 bases lay in between. The CDR3 is 19 amino acids. The CDR3 DNA sequence: TGCGCCAGCAGCTTGGCCTCTGCTATAGTTCGTACGGGCGCAGATACGCAGTATTTT. Protein sequence: CASSLASAIVRTGADTQYF.

V gene TRBV7-9 combines with J gene TRBJ1-3; D is uncertain. This CDR3 spans 17 amino acids. In germline, CDR1 is SEHNR, CDR2 FQNEAQ (reference sequence). Trimming shortened V by 4 bases and J by 0 bases, and 16 bases separated the two germline ends. The CDR3 reads CASSSLLGRSSGNTIYF. As DNA, the CDR3 is TGTGCCAGCAGCTCCCTCCTAGGTCGGAGCTCTGGAAACACCATATATTTT.

A single count supports this clone. The chain links TRBV7-3 to TRBJ2-1; possibly TRBD2 for D (7 bases). The CDR3 consists of 15 residues. With 3 bases removed from V and 2 bases from J, the gap between germline ends came to 11 bases. The germline CDR1 and CDR2 sequences are SGHTA and FQGTGA. The CDR3 loop reads CASSFGGATYNEQFF. The CDR3 region has the DNA TGTGCCAGCAGCTTTGGGGGGGCCACCTACAATGAGCAGTTCTTC.